One and the same sample provided the 19 T cell receptor beta chains below, sequenced in a study of blood T cell repertoires in COVID-19. Sequenced by immunoSEQ multiplex PCR; TCRdb stores in-frame clones only, minus some. The sample shows roughly 160,000 clones, 87% of them seen only once. Sequenced material: peripheral blood. The receptors were gathered from a woman between 65 and 79 years old with COVID-19, enrolled during active disease.

The chain couples TRBV5-1 to TRBJ2-7; 10 bases map to TRBD1. The germline V gene has CDR1 SGHRS and CDR2 YFSETQ. V lost 4 bases to trimming and J lost 6 bases; unmatched junction nucleotides: 13. This CDR3 region has 16 residues. The CDR3 DNA reads as TGCGCCAGCAGCCCGTCCCGGGGACAGGGGTCCATCGAGCAGTACTTC. Residues: CASSPSRGQGSIEQYF.

This clone is a singleton in its sample. CDR3 sequence (DNA): TGTGCCAGCAGCCAAGTCAGAAACACCATATATTTT. Translating it yields CASSQVRNTIYF. V gene TRBV3-1 (or the pseudogene TRBV3-2) combines with J gene TRBJ1-3; D is ambiguous. Germline V gives CDR1 LGHDT, CDR2 YNNKEL (reference sequence). The length of the CDR3 is 12 residues. Trimming took off 1 base at V and 5 bases at J, with 3 bases between the two ends.

The rearrangement uses TRBV10-1 and TRBJ2-2; TRBD1 matches 10 bases. Germline V lookup: CDR1 WNHNN, CDR2 SYGVQD (reference sequence). With 3 bases clipped from V and 3 bases from J, the junction kept 4 bases outside the gene matches. The CDR3 is 16 amino acids. The CDR3 sequence is CASSEPGQGDTGELFF. The CDR3 DNA reads as TGCGCCAGCAGTGAACCCGGACAGGGGGACACCGGGGAGCTGTTTTTT.

This clone was counted only a few times. The chain combines TRBV3-1 (or the pseudogene TRBV3-2) with TRBJ1-5; 7 bases agree with TRBD1. CDR1 is LGHDT and CDR2 is YNNKEL in the germline V gene (reference sequence). The CDR3 spans 13 residues. V lost 8 bases and J lost 4; bases outside the gene matches: 5. CDR3 in DNA: TGTGCCAGCGCCCGGGACAGAAATCAGCCCCAGCATTTT. This gives the protein CASARDRNQPQHF.

V and J are TRBV6-6 and TRBJ1-2; 10 bases agree with TRBD1. The junction had 5 bases not matched to a gene; V was cut back by 6 bases and J by 4 bases. CDR3 size: 14 residues. Germline assignment: CDR1 MNHNY and CDR2 SVGAGI (reference sequence). CDR3 DNA sequence: TGTGCCAGCAGGGGACAGGGGAGGAGCTATGGCTACACCTTC. Translation: CASRGQGRSYGYTF.

V usage is TRBV3-1 (or the pseudogene TRBV3-2) and J usage is TRBJ2-3, with D possibly matching TRBD2 (6 bases). Looked up from germline, CDR1 is LGHDT and CDR2 is YNNKEL (reference sequence). The V end was cut by 1 base, the J end by 5 bases, with 7 bases between. This CDR3 is 13 amino acids long. CDR3 sequence reads: CASSQGRVDTQYF. The CDR3 coding sequence is TGTGCCAGCAGCCAAGGGAGGGTAGATACGCAGTATTTT.

The chain combines TRBV9 with TRBJ2-2; 9 bases align to TRBD2. Germline V CDR1 and CDR2: SGDLS, YYNGEE. This CDR3 contains 14 residues. J gave up 7 bases and V 0 bases, and 1 base lay outside the gene matches. The CDR3: CASSVVTSGGELFF. CDR3 bases: TGTGCCAGCAGCGTAGTGACTAGCGGCGGGGAGCTGTTTTTT.

This chain joins TRBV6-5 and TRBJ1-1; TRBD1 aligns across 9 bases. The CDR3 contains 13 residues. J was trimmed by 3 bases and V by 10 bases; bases with no gene match: 6. Germline CDR1 MNHEY, CDR2 SVGAGI. The CDR3 DNA is TGTGCCAACTGGACAGGGGATGACACTGAAGCTTTCTTT. This codes for CANWTGDDTEAFF.

The rearrangement joins TRBV5-4 to TRBJ1-1; the D gene is possibly TRBD1 (5 bases). Germline V CDR1 and CDR2: SGHNT, YYREEE (reference sequence). V lost 0 bases, J lost 2 bases, and 8 bases lay in between. The CDR3 is 14 residues long. CDR3: CASSLGQKNTEAFF. DNA for the CDR3: TGTGCCAGCAGCTTGGGACAGAAAAACACTGAAGCTTTCTTT.

The rearrangement uses TRBV5-6 and TRBJ2-3; 7 bases are a match to TRBD1. The CDR3 is 16 residues long. Trimming took 4 bases from V and 3 from J; bases not matched to a gene: 11. Germline loops: CDR1 SGHDT, CDR2 YYEEEE. CDR3 amino acids: CASSIPRDRATDTQYF. The DNA for the CDR3 is TGTGCCAGCAGCATCCCTCGCGACAGGGCTACAGATACGCAGTATTTT.

This clone has a single count. The rearrangement joins TRBV7-8 to TRBJ2-5; no firm D call. The germline V gene has CDR1 SGHVS and CDR2 FQNEAQ. V was cut by 3 bases and J by 2 bases, with 10 bases left in between. The CDR3 is 14 residues long. CDR3 amino acids: CASSFAAVQETQYF. As DNA, the CDR3 is TGTGCCAGCAGCTTTGCCGCAGTTCAAGAGACCCAGTACTTC.

Only one count was recorded for this clone. V usage is TRBV2 and J usage is TRBJ2-3, with a tentative D call TRBD2 (7 bases). Germline CDR1 reads SNHLY; CDR2 reads FYNNEI. V shed 7 bases and J shed 8 bases, with 16 bases lying between them. CDR3 length: 13 residues. Written as DNA, the CDR3 is TGTGCCAGCATGGTGGGGGGGCGCGGTACGCAGTATTTT. Residues: CASMVGGRGTQYF. Using reference TRBV2 and TRBJ2-3 for the parts outside the CDR3, the full variable domain is EPEVTQTPSHQVTQMGQEVILRCVPISNHLYFYWYRQILGQKVEFLVSFYNNEISEKSEIFDDQFSVERPDGSNFTLKIRSTKLEDSAMYFCASMVGGRGTQYFGPGTRLTVL.

This clone was detected only once. CDR3 DNA sequence: TGCGCCAGCAGTGCGACAGGGTACGAGCAGTACTTC. It encodes CASSATGYEQYF. The J gene is TRBJ2-7, the V gene TRBV10-2, with 7 bases fitting TRBD1. Germline loops: CDR1 WSHSY, CDR2 SAAADI. CDR3 length equals 12 residues. Trimming cost V 4 bases and J 4 bases; bases outside gene matches: 1.

V gene TRBV13 combines with J gene TRBJ1-6; no clear D. With 2 bases removed from V and 6 bases from J, the gap between germline ends came to 8 bases. This CDR3 contains 14 residues. Germline V gene sequence: CDR1 PRHDT, CDR2 FYEKMQ (reference sequence). The CDR3 loop reads CASSLLQSNSPLHF. As DNA, the CDR3 is TGTGCCAGCAGCTTATTACAGAGTAATTCACCCCTCCACTTT.

V is TRBV7-9 and J is TRBJ2-1, with D possibly TRBD2 on 7 matching bases. This CDR3 region has 16 residues. V lost 5 bases and J 4 bases, leaving 18 bases between the germline ends. The germline gives CDR1 SEHNR, CDR2 FQNEAQ (reference sequence). CDR3 protein: CASSPPGGALYNEQFF. Written as DNA, the CDR3 is TGTGCCAGCAGCCCCCCTGGGGGGGCTCTGTACAATGAGCAGTTCTTC.

The rearrangement uses TRBV5-5 and TRBJ2-5; unclear D gene. Germline V lookup: CDR1 SGHKS, CDR2 YYEKEE (reference sequence). The CDR3 is 12 residues long. V lost 2 bases, J lost 5 bases, and 7 bases lay in between. In nucleotides, the CDR3 is TGTGCCAGCAGCTTTAACGCGGAGACCCAGTACTTC. It translates to CASSFNAETQYF.

This clone has more than one count but fewer than ten. This chain joins TRBV27 and TRBJ2-6, with D unresolved. Germline lookup yields CDR1 MNHEY and CDR2 SMNVEV (reference sequence). The CDR3 runs to 15 residues. V was clipped by 4 bases and J by 0 bases, with 7 bases between them. This CDR3 is CASSSPYSGANVLTF. The CDR3 DNA sequence: TGTGCCAGCAGTTCCCCTTACTCTGGGGCCAACGTCCTGACTTTC.

In nucleotides, the CDR3 is TGTGCCAGCACTTATCGACAGGGGCAGTACGAGCAGTACTTC. This codes for CASTYRQGQYEQYF. The chain combines TRBV2 with TRBJ2-7, with TRBD1 matching over 8 bases. The CDR3 runs 14 residues. Germline lookup yields CDR1 SNHLY and CDR2 FYNNEI. Trimming took 7 bases from V and 4 from J; bases not matched to a gene: 9.

This clone was seen a few times. The V and J genes are TRBV2 and TRBJ1-1, with 8 bases lining up with TRBD1. The germline V gene has CDR1 SNHLY and CDR2 FYNNEI. V shed 5 bases and J 5 bases; nucleotides not matched to a gene: 4. The CDR3 covers 13 residues. The CDR3 bases are TGTGCCAGCAGTCAGTACAGGGGGACTGAAGCTTTCTTT. Its translation: CASSQYRGTEAFF. Using reference TRBV2 and TRBJ1-1 for the parts outside the CDR3, the full variable domain is EPEVTQTPSHQVTQMGQEVILRCVPISNHLYFYWYRQILGQKVEFLVSFYNNEISEKSEIFDDQFSVERPDGSNFTLKIRSTKLEDSAMYFCASSQYRGTEAFFGQGTRLTVV.